This TCR beta chain was found in a study of blood T cell repertoires in COVID-19. Study overall: The samples span acute and convalescent COVID-19 from the United States, Italy and Spain. T cells, B-cell-depleted T cells, or PBMCs supplied cDNA or gDNA.

As originally analysed: Amplified reference gene primers provided the basis for estimating nucleated cell counts. Using immunoSEQ multiplex PCR, the repertoire was profiled, and TCRdb retains in-frame clones only, with some absent. That table furnishes V, J and clone size, whereas the DNA furnished D and trimming. The sample comprises approximately 210,000 clones, 80% to 90% of which are singletons, and 7.5% to 8% rests with the top ten. This CDR3 has 12 residues. The sequencing input was peripheral blood. The receptor's source is a woman between 50 and 59 years old with active or convalescent COVID-19. This chain connects TRBV21-1 to TRBJ1-4. TRBV21-1 is flagged as a pseudogene. The CDR3 region is CASIGGAEKLFF. For the CDR3, the DNA is TGTGCCAGCATCGGAGGGGCCGAAAAACTGTTTTTT.